What follows describes a single TCR beta chain. Per the original data handling: Reference gene primer amplification gave nucleated cell count estimates. TCRdb keeps only in-frame clones here, not all; method: immunoSEQ multiplex PCR. That table furnishes V, J and clone size, whereas the DNA furnished D and trimming. The sample has 130,000 to 150,000 clones; 85% are singletons. This entry comes from a study of blood T cell repertoires in COVID-19. Study background: T cells, B-cell-depleted T cells, or PBMCs supplied cDNA or gDNA.

V dropped 4 bases and J dropped 5 bases, with 18 bases sitting between them. CDR1 is MDHEN and CDR2 is SYDVKM in the germline V gene. The CDR3 is 15 amino acids. The receptor was derived from a human donor with acute or convalescent COVID-19. The donor label of this sample is uncertain. This chain links TRBV28 with TRBJ2-7; tentative D call: TRBD1 (5 bases). Sequencing input: peripheral blood. The CDR3 here is CASSSWTRVPHEQYF. CDR3 DNA: TGTGCCAGCAGTTCTTGGACAAGGGTGCCCCACGAGCAGTACTTC.